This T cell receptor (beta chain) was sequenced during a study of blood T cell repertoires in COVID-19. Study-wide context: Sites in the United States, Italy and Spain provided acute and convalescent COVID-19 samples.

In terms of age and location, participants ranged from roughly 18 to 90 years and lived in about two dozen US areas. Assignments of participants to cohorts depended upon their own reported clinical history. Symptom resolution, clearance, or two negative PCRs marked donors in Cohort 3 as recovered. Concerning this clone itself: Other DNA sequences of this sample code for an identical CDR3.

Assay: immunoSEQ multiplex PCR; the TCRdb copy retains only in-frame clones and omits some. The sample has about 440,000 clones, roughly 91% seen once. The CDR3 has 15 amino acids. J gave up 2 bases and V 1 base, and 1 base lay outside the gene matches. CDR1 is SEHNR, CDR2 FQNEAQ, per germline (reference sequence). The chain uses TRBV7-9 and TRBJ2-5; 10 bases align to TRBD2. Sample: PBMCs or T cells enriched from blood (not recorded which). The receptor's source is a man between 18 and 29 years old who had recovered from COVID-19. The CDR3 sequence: CASSLVLAGQETQYF. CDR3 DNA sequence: TGTGCCAGCAGCTTAGTACTAGCGGGACAAGAGACCCAGTACTTC.